These 28 T cell receptor beta chains share one sample of origin, sequenced in a study of CD8+ T cells in alopecia areata. cDNA reverse transcribed from extracted RNA served as the sequencing template. Assay: immunoSEQ multiplex PCR; the TCRdb copy retains only in-frame clones and omits some. Altogether about 300,000 clones were found in the sample, and no singletons occur. The authors sorted pooled cutaneous lymph node cells using CD4, CD8alpha, NKG2D, NKG2ACE and other markers. Input material: CD4+ T cells sorted from a lymph node. These receptors were collected from a C3H/HeJ mouse with alopecia areata. MHC haplotype here: H2-k.

Comment on this clone: The germline and genes are mouse ones. The read terminates 4 residues before the CDR3 end, so the remaining end is supplied by the germline J gene. This chain connects TRBV31 to TRBJ1-1; D remains unclear. V dropped 0 bases and J dropped 0 bases, with 8 bases sitting between them. CDR1 is GKSSPN, CDR2 SITVG, per germline. CDR3 length: 14 amino acids. The part of the CDR3 DNA that was read is TGTGCCTGGAGTCTAGGGTTGGCAAACACA. As protein: CAWSLGLANT. The whole CDR3 sequence reads CAWSLGLANTEVFF.

The table lists this clone with a few counts. Genes and germline come from the mouse. Read coverage stops 4 residues before the CDR3 terminus; the germline J gene supplies the remainder. This chain uses TRBV13-1 with TRBJ2-1; 8 bases line up with TRBD1. Looked up from germline, CDR1 is NSHNY and CDR2 is SYGAGN. The CDR3 contains 14 residues. The CDR3 bases that were read are TGTGCCAGCAGTGCTCGGACAGGGAGGGCT. Translation: CASSARTGRA. The entire CDR3 sequence reads CASSARTGRAEQFF.

This clone was seen many times. Genes and germline are mouse. With the read ending 4 residues before the CDR3 end, the germline J gene is used to fill in that end. The chain employs TRBV17 and TRBJ2-3, with D perhaps TRBD2 (5 bases). Per germline, CDR1 MNHDT and CDR2 YYDKIL. This CDR3 contains 14 residues. Trimming shortened V by 6 bases and J by 0 bases, and 10 bases separated the two germline ends. The CDR3 sequence is CASSNWRSAETLYF. CDR3 bases read: TGTGCTAGCAGCAACTGGAGAAGTGCAGAA.

This clone turned up a few times. Genes and germline come from the mouse. The missing CDR3 end, 4 residues past where the read stops, is filled in from the germline J gene. This sample includes further DNA sequences coding for the same CDR3. The V gene is TRBV14, the J gene TRBJ1-2; TRBD1 aligns across 10 bases. Germline-derived CDR1 and CDR2 are SGHDT and FRDEAV. Trimming took 4 bases from V and 3 from J; bases not matched to a gene: 3. The CDR3 loop spans 14 amino acids. The chain's CDR3 is CASSRTGGDSDYTF. Incomplete CDR3 DNA: TGTGCCAGCAGTCGGACAGGGGGGGACTCC.

On this clone itself: The listed genes are named as in mouse. The read ends 4 residues early relative to the CDR3; the germline J gene fills the gap. The rearrangement joins TRBV13-3 to TRBJ2-7; TRBD2 aligns across 8 bases. Germline CDR1 is NNHDY and CDR2 is SYVADS. The J segment lost 3 bases and the V segment lost 0 bases, leaving 5 bases of the junction unmatched. CDR3 length: 15 residues. CDR3 in amino acids: CASSDARGGHYEQYF. CDR3 DNA, as far as it was read: TGTGCCAGCAGTGATGCCCGGGGGGGGCACTAT.

Of note for this clone: The gene symbols are mouse symbols. Read data end 4 residues before the CDR3 end; the end is taken from the germline J gene. This chain joins TRBV13-2 and TRBJ1-2; D perhaps matches TRBD1 (6 bases). The CDR3 runs 13 residues. Germline values: CDR1 NNHNN, CDR2 SYGAGS (reference sequence). V was trimmed by 0 bases and J by 4 bases, leaving 7 bases between them. CDR3 DNA, as far as it was read: TGTGCCAGCGGTGATGGGGACACCTCC. It yields the protein CASGDGDTS. The complete CDR3 protein is CASGDGDTSDYTF.

This clone occurred a few times. Mouse germline and gene names are used. The CDR3 extends 4 residues past the end of the read, so its final part is completed from the germline J gene. V and J are TRBV13-1 and TRBJ2-5, with 8 bases fitting TRBD2. The CDR3 is made up of 16 amino acids. Germline V gene sequence: CDR1 NSHNY, CDR2 SYGAGN. Germline trimming cut 2 bases from V and 1 base from J; bases unmatched to any gene: 6. The covered CDR3 bases are TGTGCCAGCAGTGACCATCTGACTGGGGACCAAGAC. Translated: CASSDHLTGDQD. The whole CDR3 region reads CASSDHLTGDQDTQYF.

This clone showed up just a few times. The gene symbols are mouse symbols. The CDR3 end falls 4 residues outside the read, so it is completed with the germline J gene. The chain combines TRBV19 with TRBJ2-7, with 10 bases identical to TRBD2. CDR1 FNHDT and CDR2 SITEND come from the germline V gene (reference sequence). The CDR3 runs 15 residues. Losses at the gene ends were 0 bases for V and 3 bases for J; bases not matched to a gene: 3. The part of the CDR3 DNA that was read is TGTGCCAGCAGTATAGCTCGGGACTGGGGCTAT. Its protein is CASSIARDWGY. From start to end, the CDR3 is CASSIARDWGYEQYF. Filled out from reference TRBV19 and TRBJ2-7, the complete variable domain reads GGIITQTPKFLIGQEGQKLTLKCQQNFNHDTMYWYRQDSGKGLRLIYYSITENDLQKGDLSEGYDASREKKSSFSLTVTSAQKNEMAVFLCASSIARDWGYEQYFGPGTRLTVL.

Notes on this clone: Gene names and germline refer to mouse. The read comes to an end 3 residues before the CDR3 does, leaving the germline J gene to fill in the end. J is TRBJ1-6 and V is TRBV13-1; weak D call: TRBD1 (5 bases). TRBJ1-6 is reported as an ORF; its role is uncertain. The CDR3 has 15 amino acids. V lost 0 bases to trimming and J lost 4 bases, with 8 bases between them. CDR1 and CDR2 (germline): NSHNY, SYGAGN. CDR3 DNA, as far as it was read: TGTGCCAGCAGTGATGAGGACACTTATAATTCGCCC. It codes for CASSDEDTYNSP. The whole CDR3 protein reads CASSDEDTYNSPLYF.

As regards this clone: Gene names are the mouse ones. The read stops 4 residues short of the end of the CDR3; the missing end is completed from the germline J gene. The same CDR3 can be traced to other DNA sequences in this sample. The rearrangement joins TRBV5 to TRBJ2-7, with D possibly matching TRBD2 (5 bases). The CDR3 is made up of 12 amino acids. The germline gives CDR1 LGHNA, CDR2 YNLKQL (reference sequence). The CDR3 loop is CASSQLGYEQYF. The sequenced CDR3 bases are TGTGCCAGCAGCCAGCTGGGTTAT.

Regarding this clone: Each gene name is a mouse one. The read stops 4 residues short of the end of the CDR3; the missing end is completed from the germline J gene. This rearrangement joins TRBV19 to TRBJ2-3, with 10 positions matching TRBD2. The CDR3 consists of 16 residues. Per the germline V gene, CDR1 is FNHDT and CDR2 is SITEND (reference sequence). Unmatched junction bases numbered 6, after V lost 4 bases and J lost 1 base. CDR3 region: CASSPSGTGGAETLYF. The part of the CDR3 DNA that was read is TGTGCCAGCAGTCCCTCCGGGACTGGGGGTGCAGAA.

Comments on this clone: The genes are named according to mouse. The observed sequence ends 4 residues before the CDR3 terminus, with the missing tail filled in from the germline J gene. The J gene is TRBJ1-2, the V gene TRBV19; weak D call: TRBD1 (6 bases). The CDR3 contains 13 residues. V lost 3 bases to trimming and J lost 3 bases, with 9 bases between them. CDR1 and CDR2 (germline): FNHDT, SITEND (reference sequence). CDR3 amino acids: CASSTQGYSDYTF. The sequenced CDR3 bases are TGTGCCAGCAGTACACAGGGCTACTCC.

Only a few counts were recorded for this clone. Genes and germline come from the mouse. The read gets to within 4 residues of the CDR3 end, and the germline J gene fills in the rest. V is TRBV19 and J is TRBJ1-1, with no clear D. The ends were cut back, 0 bases at V and 0 bases at J, with 9 bases in the middle. CDR1 is FNHDT, CDR2 SITEND, per germline (reference sequence). The CDR3 totals 15 residues. This CDR3 reads CASSIVALANTEVFF. The CDR3 bases that were read are TGTGCCAGCAGTATAGTCGCACTTGCAAACACA.

This clone has just a few counts. Genes here carry mouse names. The read ends 4 residues early relative to the CDR3; the germline J gene fills the gap. The V call is TRBV13-3, the J call TRBJ2-3, with 7 bases lining up with TRBD2. The CDR3 covers 13 residues. Germline loops: CDR1 NNHDY, CDR2 SYVADS. The trim removed 9 bases at V and 3 bases at J, leaving 7 bases unmatched. CDR3 bases read: TGTGCCAAACCCGAGGACTGGGCAGAA. This codes for CAKPEDWAE. The entire CDR3 protein is CAKPEDWAETLYF.

The sample holds a few counts of this clone. A much larger clone differs by one base, so this may be a read error. Gene names and germline match the mouse. The CDR3 end is not reached by the read, which stops 4 residues before it; the germline J gene fills it in. The rearrangement joins TRBV4 to TRBJ2-1; 7 bases line up with TRBD1. The length of the CDR3 is 13 residues. Germline V gene sequence: CDR1 LGHDT, CDR2 YNNKQL (reference sequence). J gave up 3 bases and V 5 bases, and 1 base lay outside the gene matches. This CDR3 is CASSRDSYAEQFF. The CDR3 DNA, read in part, is TGTGCCAGCAGCCGGGACAGCTATGCT. The full variable domain, completed using reference TRBV4 and TRBJ2-1, is ETAVFQTPNYHVTQVGNEVSFNCKQTLGHDTMYWYKQDSKKLLKIMFSYNNKQLIVNETVPRRFSPQSSDKAHLNLRIKSVEPEDSAVYLCASSRDSYAEQFFGPGTRLTVL.

This clone came up a few times. Genes here carry mouse names. The sequenced fragment ends 4 residues before the CDR3 boundary, so the rest is inferred from the germline J gene. Other DNA sequences in the sample encode the same CDR3. The chain combines TRBV19 with TRBJ2-1; the match to TRBD1 covers 7 bases. J gave up 3 bases and V 6 bases, and 3 bases lay outside the gene matches. The germline V gene has CDR1 FNHDT and CDR2 SITEND (reference sequence). CDR3 length: 13 amino acids. CDR3 loop: CASNRDSYAEQFF. CDR3 DNA (partial): TGTGCCAGCAACCGGGACAGCTATGCT.

In this sample, this clone turned up a few times. All gene names here are mouse names. The read ends 4 residues before the CDR3 terminus; that terminus is restored from the germline J gene. The rearrangement links TRBV13-2 to TRBJ2-5; 9 positions match TRBD2. The CDR3 consists of 15 residues. Losses at the gene ends were 5 bases for V and 0 bases for J; bases not matched to a gene: 4. Germline V gives CDR1 NNHNN, CDR2 SYGAGS (reference sequence). CDR3 sequence: CASGAGGGNQDTQYF. The part of the CDR3 DNA that was read is TGTGCCAGCGGGGCTGGGGGGGGTAACCAAGAC.

This clone was seen a few times. All gene names here are mouse names. The read halts 4 residues ahead of the CDR3 end, with the missing end drawn from the germline J gene. Distinct nucleotide sequences in the sample also encode this CDR3. V gene TRBV1 combines with J gene TRBJ1-1; TRBD1 is a possible D gene (5 bases). Trimming removed 1 base at V and 0 bases at J, with 6 bases between. Germline V gene data show CDR1 as NSQYPW and CDR2 as LRSPGD (reference sequence). This CDR3 region has 14 residues. The CDR3: CTCSAGGANTEVFF. CDR3 DNA, as far as it was read: TGCACCTGCAGTGCAGGGGGGGCAAACACA. The full variable domain, rest sourced from reference TRBV1 and TRBJ1-1, is VTLLEQNPRWRLVPRGQAVNLRCILKNSQYPWMSWYQQDLQKQLQWLFTLRSPGDKEVKSLPGADYLATRVTDTELRLQVANMSQGRTLYCTCSAGGANTEVFFGKGTRLTVV.

This clone was counted only a few times. The gene names given are mouse names. The identical CDR3 is also encoded by other nucleotide sequences in the sample. CDR3 protein: CASGDRGQQDTQYF. CDR3 bases read: TGTGCCAGCGGTGATCGGGGACAGCAAGAC. The rearrangement joins TRBV13-2 to TRBJ2-5; TRBD1 matches 7 bases. The read terminates 4 residues before the CDR3 end, so the remaining end is supplied by the germline J gene. Germline CDR1 NNHNN, CDR2 SYGAGS (reference sequence). The CDR3 sequence is 14 residues long. J was trimmed by 3 bases and V by 1 base; bases with no gene match: 2.

Turning to this clone: Mouse germline and gene names are used. The CDR3 end lies 4 residues beyond the end of the read and is filled in from the germline J gene. V is TRBV31 and J is TRBJ2-3, with 7 bases that match TRBD1. The CDR3 extends over 15 amino acids. CDR1 GKSSPN and CDR2 SITVG come from the germline V gene. J was trimmed by 1 base and V by 3 bases; bases with no gene match: 7. CDR3 amino acids: CAWSRQGGGAETLYF. The covered CDR3 bases are TGTGCCTGGAGCCGACAGGGAGGGGGTGCAGAA.

This clone was recorded a few times. Gene labels here are mouse ones. The sequenced fragment ends 4 residues before the CDR3 boundary, so the rest is inferred from the germline J gene. The chain is built from TRBV12-1 and TRBJ2-3, with 7 bases identical to TRBD1. J was trimmed by 0 bases and V by 4 bases; bases with no gene match: 9. The germline V gene encodes CDR1 SGHSN and CDR2 HYEKVE. The CDR3 extends over 16 amino acids. The DNA read from the CDR3 is TGTGCCAGCTCCCGAACAGGGGATTCTAGTGCAGAA. Its translation is CASSRTGDSSAE. The entire CDR3 protein reads CASSRTGDSSAETLYF.

In regard to this clone: The gene names given are mouse names. The CDR3 end falls 4 residues outside the read, so it is completed with the germline J gene. The chain employs TRBV13-1 and TRBJ2-1, with TRBD2 matching over 11 bases. Germline CDR1 NSHNY, CDR2 SYGAGN. The V segment lost 6 bases and the J segment 4 bases; nucleotides outside the gene matches: 3. CDR3 length: 14 residues. The DNA read from the CDR3 is TGTGCCAGCATCGGACTGGGGGGATATGCT. Protein product: CASIGLGGYA. The entire CDR3 protein is CASIGLGGYAEQFF.

For this clone: Each gene name is a mouse one. Read data end 4 residues before the CDR3 end; the end is taken from the germline J gene. J is TRBJ2-1 and V is TRBV13-2; 10 positions match TRBD2. The CDR3 extends over 15 amino acids. In germline, CDR1 is NNHNN, CDR2 SYGAGS (reference sequence). V lost 3 bases, J lost 2 bases, and 2 bases stayed unmatched. The chain's CDR3 is CASGVGLGDYAEQFF. CDR3 bases read: TGTGCCAGCGGTGTCGGACTGGGGGACTATGCT.

In this sample, this clone turned up a few times. Gene names and germline match the mouse. The sequenced fragment ends 4 residues before the CDR3 boundary, so the rest is inferred from the germline J gene. The chain recombines TRBV1 with TRBJ1-1; D uncertain. The CDR3 runs to 14 residues. The germline CDR1 and CDR2 sequences are NSQYPW and LRSPGD (reference sequence). With 3 bases removed from V and 0 bases from J, the gap between germline ends came to 8 bases. CDR3 protein: CTCSAPRQNTEVFF. The CDR3 bases that were read are TGCACCTGCAGTGCTCCCCGACAGAACACA.

This clone was counted only a few times. Gene names and germline match the mouse. The read ends 4 residues early relative to the CDR3; the germline J gene fills the gap. The chain joins TRBV5 to TRBJ2-5; D is uncertain. This CDR3 is built from 15 residues. Trimming took 0 bases from V and 0 from J, leaving 7 bases between them. Per the germline V gene, CDR1 is LGHNA and CDR2 is YNLKQL (reference sequence). Partial CDR3 DNA: TGTGCCAGCAGCCAAGAGGTCCAAAACCAAGAC. Residues: CASSQEVQNQD. The whole CDR3 reads CASSQEVQNQDTQYF.

To note about this clone: The gene symbols are mouse symbols. This sample also contains other DNA sequences that code for the same CDR3. The CDR3 region is CASSPDRYEQYF. The part of the CDR3 DNA that was read is TGTGCCAGCAGTCCGGACAGATAT. The gene calls are TRBV14 and TRBJ2-7, with D perhaps TRBD1 (6 bases). The read is 4 residues too short to cover the CDR3 end, so that end is filled in from the germline J gene. From germline, CDR1 is SGHDT and CDR2 FRDEAV. This CDR3 comprises 12 residues.

Notes on this clone: Gene names are mouse gene names. The CDR3 goes on 4 residues after the read ends, and that part is filled in from the germline J gene. Other DNA sequences of this sample code for an identical CDR3. The chain carries TRBV13-3 and TRBJ2-2, with 7 bases identical to TRBD1. Unmatched junction bases numbered 4, after V lost 5 bases and J lost 0 bases. Germline V gene data show CDR1 as NNHDY and CDR2 as SYVADS. This CDR3 has 15 amino acids. CDR3 DNA (partial): TGTGCCAGCAGCAACAGGGGCGCAAACACCGGG. Its protein product is CASSNRGANTG. In full, the CDR3 reads CASSNRGANTGQLYF.

Points on this clone: The gene names here belong to mouse. The sequence runs out 4 residues before the end of the CDR3; the remainder is reconstructed from the germline J gene. The chain recombines TRBV13-2 with TRBJ2-7; D gene ambiguous. The CDR3 has 11 residues. Germline CDR1 and CDR2: NNHNN and SYGAGS (reference sequence). The part of the CDR3 DNA that was read is TGTGCCAGCGGTGATCAGGAT. It yields the protein CASGDQD. The CDR3 in full is CASGDQDEQYF.